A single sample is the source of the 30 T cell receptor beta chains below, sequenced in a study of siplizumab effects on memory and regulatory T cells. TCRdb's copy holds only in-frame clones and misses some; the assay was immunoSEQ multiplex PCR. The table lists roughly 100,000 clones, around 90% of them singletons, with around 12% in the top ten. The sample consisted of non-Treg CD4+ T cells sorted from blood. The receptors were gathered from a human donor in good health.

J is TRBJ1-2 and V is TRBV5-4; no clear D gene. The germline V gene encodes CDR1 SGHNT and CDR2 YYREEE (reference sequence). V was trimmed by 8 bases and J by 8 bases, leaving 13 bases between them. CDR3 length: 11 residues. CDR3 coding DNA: TGTGCCAGTGGGGTCGGCGACGGCTACACCTTC. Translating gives CASGVGDGYTF.

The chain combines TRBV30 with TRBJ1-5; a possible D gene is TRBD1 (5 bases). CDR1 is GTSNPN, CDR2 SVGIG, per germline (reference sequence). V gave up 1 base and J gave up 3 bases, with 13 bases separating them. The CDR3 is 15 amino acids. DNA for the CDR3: TGTGCCTGGAGTGGGGGGGGAACGATCAATCAGCCCCAGCATTTT. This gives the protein CAWSGGGTINQPQHF.

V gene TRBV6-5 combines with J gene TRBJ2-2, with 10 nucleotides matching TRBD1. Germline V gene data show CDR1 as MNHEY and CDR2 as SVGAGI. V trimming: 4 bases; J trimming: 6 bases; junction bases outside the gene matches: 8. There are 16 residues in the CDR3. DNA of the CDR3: TGTGCCAGCAGTTCCCGGGACAGGGGTTTTCCCGGGGAGCTGTTTTTT. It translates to CASSSRDRGFPGELFF.

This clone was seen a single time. The CDR3 spells CAWSRLGFTGELFF. CDR3 DNA: TGTGCCTGGAGTAGGCTGGGGTTCACCGGGGAGCTGTTTTTT. The rearrangement joins TRBV30 to TRBJ2-2; D is undetermined. This CDR3 region has 14 residues. The V gene's germline CDR1 is GTSNPN and CDR2 SVGIG (reference sequence). The V end was cut by 2 bases, the J end by 4 bases, with 11 bases between.

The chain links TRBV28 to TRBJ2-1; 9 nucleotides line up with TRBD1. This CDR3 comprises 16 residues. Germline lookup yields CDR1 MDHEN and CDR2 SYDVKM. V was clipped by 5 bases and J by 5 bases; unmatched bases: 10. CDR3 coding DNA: TGTGCCAGCAGTCCCCACCGGGACAGGGCTAACAATGAGCAGTTCTTC. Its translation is CASSPHRDRANNEQFF.

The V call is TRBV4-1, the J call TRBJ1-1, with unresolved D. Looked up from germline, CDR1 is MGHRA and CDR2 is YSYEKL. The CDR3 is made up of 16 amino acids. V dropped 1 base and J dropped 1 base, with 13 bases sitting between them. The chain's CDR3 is CASSQASRGGNTEAFF. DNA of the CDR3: TGCGCCAGCAGCCAAGCCTCCCGGGGAGGGAACACTGAAGCTTTCTTT.

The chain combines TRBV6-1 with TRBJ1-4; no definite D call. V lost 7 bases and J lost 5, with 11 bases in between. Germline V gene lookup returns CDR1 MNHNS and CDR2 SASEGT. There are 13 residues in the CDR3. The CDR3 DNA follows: TGTGCCAGCACACCAAGGGTAAATGAAAAACTGTTTTTT. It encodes CASTPRVNEKLFF.

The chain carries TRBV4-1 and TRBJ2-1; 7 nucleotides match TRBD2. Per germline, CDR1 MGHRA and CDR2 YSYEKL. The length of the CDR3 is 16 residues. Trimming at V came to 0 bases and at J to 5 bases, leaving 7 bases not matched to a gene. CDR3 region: CASSQDRGGPHNEQFF. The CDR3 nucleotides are TGCGCCAGCAGCCAAGACCGGGGAGGGCCTCACAATGAGCAGTTCTTC.

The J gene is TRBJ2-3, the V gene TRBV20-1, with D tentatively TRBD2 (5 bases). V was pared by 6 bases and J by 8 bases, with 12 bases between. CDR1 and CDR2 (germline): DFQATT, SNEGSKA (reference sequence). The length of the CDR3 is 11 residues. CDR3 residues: CSAALEGTQYF. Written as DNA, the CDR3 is TGCAGTGCGGCCCTAGAGGGTACGCAGTATTTT.

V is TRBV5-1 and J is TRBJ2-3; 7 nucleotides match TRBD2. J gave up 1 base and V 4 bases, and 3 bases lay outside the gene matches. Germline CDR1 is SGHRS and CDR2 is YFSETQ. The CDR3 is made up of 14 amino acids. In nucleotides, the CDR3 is TGCGCCAGCAGCGCTAGCGGTCGCACAGATACGCAGTATTTT. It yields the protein CASSASGRTDTQYF.

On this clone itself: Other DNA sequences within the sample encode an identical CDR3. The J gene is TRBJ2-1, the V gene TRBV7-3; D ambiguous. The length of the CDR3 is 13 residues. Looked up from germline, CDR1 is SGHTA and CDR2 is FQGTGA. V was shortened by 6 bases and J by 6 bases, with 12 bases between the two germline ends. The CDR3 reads CASSSPNGNEQFF. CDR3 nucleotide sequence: TGTGCCAGCAGTTCCCCAAACGGCAATGAGCAGTTCTTC.

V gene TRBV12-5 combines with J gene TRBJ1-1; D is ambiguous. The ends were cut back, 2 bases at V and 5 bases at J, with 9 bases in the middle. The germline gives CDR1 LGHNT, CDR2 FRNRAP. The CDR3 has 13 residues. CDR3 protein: CASGLFSGTEAFF. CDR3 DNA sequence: TGTGCTAGTGGTTTGTTCTCCGGGACTGAAGCTTTCTTT.

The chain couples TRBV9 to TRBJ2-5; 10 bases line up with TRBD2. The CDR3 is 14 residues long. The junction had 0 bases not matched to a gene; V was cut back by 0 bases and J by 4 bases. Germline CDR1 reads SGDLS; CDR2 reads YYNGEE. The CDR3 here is CASSVGLAGETQYF. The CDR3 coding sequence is TGTGCCAGCAGCGTAGGACTAGCGGGAGAGACCCAGTACTTC.

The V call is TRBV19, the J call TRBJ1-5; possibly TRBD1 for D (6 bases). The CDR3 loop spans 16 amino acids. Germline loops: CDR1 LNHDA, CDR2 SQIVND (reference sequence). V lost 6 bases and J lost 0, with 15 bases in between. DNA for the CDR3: TGTGCCAGTAGCCCTACTCAGGGGCATAGCAATCAGCCCCAGCATTTT. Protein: CASSPTQGHSNQPQHF. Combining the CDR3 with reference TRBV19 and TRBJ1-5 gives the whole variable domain DGGITQSPKYLFRKEGQNVTLSCEQNLNHDAMYWYRQDPGQGLRLIYYSQIVNDFQKGDIAEGYSVSREKKESFPLTVTSAQKNPTAFYLCASSPTQGHSNQPQHFGDGTRLSIL.

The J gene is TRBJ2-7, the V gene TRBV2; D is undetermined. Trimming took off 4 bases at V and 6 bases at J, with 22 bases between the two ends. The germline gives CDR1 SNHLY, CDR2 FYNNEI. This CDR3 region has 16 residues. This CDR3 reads CASSGGSSIPFGEQYF. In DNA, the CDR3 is TGTGCCAGCAGTGGAGGCTCTTCAATTCCGTTCGGCGAGCAGTACTTC.

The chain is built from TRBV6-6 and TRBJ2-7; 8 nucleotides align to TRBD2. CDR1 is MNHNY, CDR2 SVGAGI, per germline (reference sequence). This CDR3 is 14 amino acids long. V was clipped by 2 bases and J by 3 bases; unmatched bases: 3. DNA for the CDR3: TGTGCCAGCAGTTACGCGCGGGGGGACTACGAGCAGTACTTC. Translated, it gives CASSYARGDYEQYF.

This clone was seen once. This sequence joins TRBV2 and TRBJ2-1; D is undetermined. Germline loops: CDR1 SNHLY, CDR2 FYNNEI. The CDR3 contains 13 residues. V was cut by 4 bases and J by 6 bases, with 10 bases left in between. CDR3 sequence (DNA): TGTGCCAGCAGTGTGGCGTTGGTCAATGAGCAGTTCTTC. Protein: CASSVALVNEQFF.

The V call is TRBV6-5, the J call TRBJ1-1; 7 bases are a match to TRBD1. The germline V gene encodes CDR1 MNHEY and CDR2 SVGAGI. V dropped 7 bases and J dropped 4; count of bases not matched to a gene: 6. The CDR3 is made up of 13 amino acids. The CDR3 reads CASTRQGRTEAFF. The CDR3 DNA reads TGTGCCAGCACACGACAGGGACGCACTGAAGCTTTCTTT.

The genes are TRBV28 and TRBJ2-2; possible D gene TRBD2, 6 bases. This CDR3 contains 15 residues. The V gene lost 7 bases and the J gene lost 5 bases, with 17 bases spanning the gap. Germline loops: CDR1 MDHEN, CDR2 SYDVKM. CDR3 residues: CASTPPAAGTGELFF. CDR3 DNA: TGTGCCAGCACTCCCCCCGCCGCGGGAACCGGGGAGCTGTTTTTT.

In DNA form, the CDR3 reads TGTGCCAGCAGCCCTGCCTGGACCCGAGGGACCGGGGAGCTGTTTTTT. This codes for CASSPAWTRGTGELFF. The rearrangement uses TRBV5-6 and TRBJ2-2; tentatively, D is TRBD2 (5 bases). Trimming stripped 4 bases from V and 5 bases from J, with 18 bases between. The CDR3 consists of 16 residues. CDR1 SGHDT and CDR2 YYEEEE come from the germline V gene.

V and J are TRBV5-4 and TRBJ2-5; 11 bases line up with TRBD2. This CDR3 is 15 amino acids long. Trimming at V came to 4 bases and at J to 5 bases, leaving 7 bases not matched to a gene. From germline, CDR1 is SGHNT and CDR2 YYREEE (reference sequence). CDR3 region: CASSKLAGEGETQYF. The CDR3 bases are TGTGCCAGCAGCAAACTAGCGGGAGAAGGGGAGACCCAGTACTTC.

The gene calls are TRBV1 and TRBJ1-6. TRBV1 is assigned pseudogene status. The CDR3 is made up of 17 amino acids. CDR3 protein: CTSSTIRRRSYNSPLHF. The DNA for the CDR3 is TGCACCAGCAGCACCATTAGGCGGCGCTCCTATAATTCACCCCTCCACTTT.

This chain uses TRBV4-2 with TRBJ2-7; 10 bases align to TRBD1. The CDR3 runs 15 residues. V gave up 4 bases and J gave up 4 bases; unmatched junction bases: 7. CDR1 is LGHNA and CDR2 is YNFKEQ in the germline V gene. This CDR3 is CASSPGGTGVYEQYF. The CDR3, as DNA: TGTGCCAGCAGCCCTGGAGGGACAGGGGTTTACGAGCAGTACTTC.

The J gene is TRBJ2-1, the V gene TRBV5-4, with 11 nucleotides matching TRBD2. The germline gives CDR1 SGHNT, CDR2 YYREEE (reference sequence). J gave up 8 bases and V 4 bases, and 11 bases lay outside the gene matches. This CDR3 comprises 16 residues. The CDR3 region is CASSRTSGRTSDEQFF. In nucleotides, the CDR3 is TGTGCCAGCAGCCGTACTAGCGGGAGAACGTCCGATGAGCAGTTCTTC. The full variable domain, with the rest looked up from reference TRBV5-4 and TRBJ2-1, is ETGVTQSPTHLIKTRGQQVTLRCSSQSGHNTVSWYQQALGQGPQFIFQYYREEENGRGNFPPRFSGLQFPNYSSELNVNALELDDSALYLCASSRTSGRTSDEQFFGPGTRLTVL.

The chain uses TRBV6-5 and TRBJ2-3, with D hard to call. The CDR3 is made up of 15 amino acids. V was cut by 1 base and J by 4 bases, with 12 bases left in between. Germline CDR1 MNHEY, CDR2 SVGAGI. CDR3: CASSYFGSSSDTQYF. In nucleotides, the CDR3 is TGTGCCAGCAGTTACTTCGGCAGTTCATCAGATACGCAGTATTTT.

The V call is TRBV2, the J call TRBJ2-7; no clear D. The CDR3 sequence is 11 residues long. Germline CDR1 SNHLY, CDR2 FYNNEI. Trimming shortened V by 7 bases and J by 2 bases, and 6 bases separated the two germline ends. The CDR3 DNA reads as TGTGCCAGCACCCGAGCCTACGAGCAGTACTTC. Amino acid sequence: CASTRAYEQYF.

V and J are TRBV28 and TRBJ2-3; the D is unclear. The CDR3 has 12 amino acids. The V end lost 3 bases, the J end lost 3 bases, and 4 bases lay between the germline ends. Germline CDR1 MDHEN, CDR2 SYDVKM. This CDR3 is CASSFETDTQYF. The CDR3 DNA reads TGTGCCAGCAGTTTTGAGACAGATACGCAGTATTTT.

CDR3 protein: CASSEALQVARPHQPQHF. Here the CDR3 DNA reads TGTGCCAGCAGTGAAGCGCTTCAGGTGGCCAGGCCTCATCAGCCCCAGCATTTT. The V call is TRBV6-1, the J call TRBJ1-5; D unresolved. The CDR3 is 18 amino acids. Germline CDR1 MNHNS, CDR2 SASEGT. Between the trimmed V and J ends, which lost 0 bases and 5 bases, there was a span of 20 bases.

The CDR3 sequence: CASSSPPGQGGADEQFF. CDR3 nucleotide sequence: TGTGCCAGCAGCTCACCTCCGGGACAAGGGGGGGCCGATGAGCAGTTCTTC. This rearrangement joins TRBV5-5 to TRBJ2-1; D is perhaps TRBD2 (7 bases). Germline V CDR1 and CDR2: SGHKS, YYEKEE (reference sequence). Trimming took 3 bases from V and 8 from J, leaving 24 bases between them. The length of the CDR3 is 17 residues.

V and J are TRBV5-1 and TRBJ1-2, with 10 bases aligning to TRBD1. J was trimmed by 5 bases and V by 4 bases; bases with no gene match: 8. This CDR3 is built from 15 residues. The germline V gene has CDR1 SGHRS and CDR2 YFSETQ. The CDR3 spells CASSGTDRGTYGYTF. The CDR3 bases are TGCGCCAGCAGCGGAACGGACAGGGGGACATATGGCTACACCTTC.